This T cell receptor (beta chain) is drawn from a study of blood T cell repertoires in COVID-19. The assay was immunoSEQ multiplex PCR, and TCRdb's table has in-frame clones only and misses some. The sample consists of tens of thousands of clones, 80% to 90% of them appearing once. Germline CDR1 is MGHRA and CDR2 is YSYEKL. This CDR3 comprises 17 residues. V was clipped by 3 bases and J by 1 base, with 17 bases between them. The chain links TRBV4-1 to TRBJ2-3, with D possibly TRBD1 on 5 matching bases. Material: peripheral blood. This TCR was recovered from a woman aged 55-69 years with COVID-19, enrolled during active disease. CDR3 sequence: CASSQAKGILGTDTQYF. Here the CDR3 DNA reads TGCGCCAGCAGCCAGGCAAAGGGGATATTGGGCACAGATACGCAGTATTTT.